Listed below are T cell receptor beta chains from one sample, sequenced in a study of blood T cells in healthy people across ages. TCRdb redid the calling of the 5' RACE reads with MiXCR, one entry per CDR3 protein. This table has over 1,500,000 distinct CDR3 sequences, roughly 43% appearing once. Material: blood. Receptors were obtained from a human donor in good health. Each CDR3 is given with its conserved first and last residue. Each record gives: V gene, clone size, D gene, J gene, CDR3 DNA, CDR3 protein. The D gene is left open where the match is weak. Clone size is not always given. Where it is, it says once, few, many or a class for expanded clones.

>TRBV7-3|many|TRBD1|TRBJ2-3
TGTGCCAGCAGCTTTGGACAGGGGGCAACAGATACGCAGTATTTT
CASSFGQGATDTQYF
>TRBV29-1|NA|NA|TRBJ1-5
TGCAGCGTTGGGTCCACTAGCTTTGGCACAGATACACAGCATTTT
CSVGSTSFGTDTQHF
>TRBV29-1|NA|TRBD2|TRBJ2-7
TGCAGCGTTGAAGGTGCTGTGACTAGCGGGGGTCAGTGGTCCTACAATGAGCAGTACTTC
CSVEGAVTSGGQWSYNEQYF
>TRBV5-5|NA|NA|TRBJ2-1
TGTGCCAGCAGCTTGAAGACTTTGTATAATGAGCAGTTCTTC
CASSLKTLYNEQFF
>TRBV6-6|NA|TRBD1|TRBJ1-6
TGTGCCAGCAGTTACCAATCTCCGGACAGGGATAATTCATCCCTCCACTTT
CASSYQSPDRDNSSLHF
>TRBV20-1|NA|NA|TRBJ1-1
TGCAGTGCTAGAGCCATGGTCGGGCCGGGGACTGAAGCTTTCTTT
CSARAMVGPGTEAFF
>TRBV20-1|NA|NA|TRBJ2-7
TGCAGTGCAAGCGGACACCTTAGGGGAGAGGAGCAGTACTTC
CSASGHLRGEEQYF
>TRBV5-1|NA|NA|TRBJ2-1
TGCGCCAGCAGCTTGGGGACAGCCGGGTACAATGAGCAGTTCTTC
CASSLGTAGYNEQFF
>TRBV5-5|NA|TRBD2|TRBJ2-1
TGTGCCAGCAGCCTGGCAACTAGCGGGGATGAGCAGTTCTTC
CASSLATSGDEQFF
>TRBV15|NA|NA|TRBJ2-7
TGTGCCACCAGCAGACGCAGGGGAGGGGAGCAGTACTTC
CATSRRRGGEQYF
>TRBV20-1|NA|TRBD2|TRBJ2-1
TGCAGTGCCGCGAGAGCGGGGGCCGGGAATGAGCAGTTCTTC
CSAARAGAGNEQFF
>TRBV7-2|few|TRBD1|TRBJ2-1
TGTGCCAGCAGCTTTTTTAGCCCCATGACAGGGATAGGCAATGAGCAGTTCTTC
CASSFFSPMTGIGNEQFF
>TRBV5-1|NA|NA|TRBJ2-1
TGCGCCAGCAGCTTGGTTGGGGGCTTTTCGGGATACAATGAGCAGTTCTTC
CASSLVGGFSGYNEQFF
>TRBV20-1|NA|TRBD1|TRBJ1-6
TGCAGTGCCCGCACCGGGACAGGGGTTTCACCCCTCCACTTT
CSARTGTGVSPLHF
>TRBV7-9|NA|TRBD1|TRBJ2-3
TGTGCCAGCAGCTCTGTGACAGGGGGCAGGAGCACAGATACGCAGTATTTT
CASSSVTGGRSTDTQYF
>TRBV7-2|few|NA|TRBJ2-5
TGTGCCAGCAGCTTAGGTAGTGGGGGTCTTAAGCAGTACTTC
CASSLGSGGLKQYF
>TRBV4-1|NA|TRBD1|TRBJ1-6
TGCGCCAGCAGCCAAGGACAGGGGTATAATTCACCCCTCCACTTT
CASSQGQGYNSPLHF
>TRBV6-1|NA|NA|TRBJ2-7
TGTGCCAGCAGTGAAAACAGGGCGCCCAGCGAGCAGTACTTC
CASSENRAPSEQYF
>TRBV5-1|few|NA|TRBJ2-7
TGCGCCAGCAGCTTCCCGACAGCGAACTACGAGCAGTACTTC
CASSFPTANYEQYF
>TRBV14|few|NA|TRBJ2-7
TGTGCCAGCAGCCAAGTGGGATTCCTCTACGAGCAGTACTTC
CASSQVGFLYEQYF
>TRBV19|NA|NA|TRBJ2-1
TGTGCCAGTAGTATCCCTGCCGGGAATGAGCAGTTCTTC
CASSIPAGNEQFF
>TRBV7-6|NA|NA|TRBJ1-4
TGTGCCAGCAGCAACGGGAGGGCCCGCTTGGGGAATGAAAAACTGTTTTTT
CASSNGRARLGNEKLFF
>TRBV7-2|few|TRBD1|TRBJ1-2
TGTGCCAGCAGCCCAGGGACAGGGGGGTATCGGGGCTACACCTTC
CASSPGTGGYRGYTF
>TRBV7-2|NA|NA|TRBJ1-1
TGTGCCAGCAGCTTAGCGTGGCAGGGACGGACTGAAGCTTTCTTT
CASSLAWQGRTEAFF
>TRBV11-1|few|TRBD2|TRBJ2-7
TGTGCCAGCAGCTTATTGAAAACCGGGACTAGACACACATACACACCCTACGAGCAGTACTTC
CASSLLKTGTRHTYTPYEQYF
>TRBV7-9|NA|NA|TRBJ2-5
TGTGCCAGCAGCTTAGCGCTCCGGGACGGAGAGACCCAGTACTTC
CASSLALRDGETQYF
>TRBV20-1|NA|NA|TRBJ1-2
TGCAGTGCTAGGGTAACACAGGGAGGCTATGGCTACACCTTC
CSARVTQGGYGYTF
>TRBV11-3|NA|NA|TRBJ1-6
TGTGCCAGCAGCCACACCAAGGGGACCCTCCACTTT
CASSHTKGTLHF
>TRBV5-1|NA|NA|TRBJ2-3
TGCGCCAGTATGATACAGGGAACAGATACGCAGTATTTT
CASMIQGTDTQYF